Described below is a single TCR beta chain sequence and its context. What it binds is not known. The sample originates from a study of long-term antiretroviral therapy in people with HIV. Notes on the study in general: Unavailable data included ART adherence, viral resistance and therapy changes (switches in treatment). Clones expanded before ART dominated the repertoire at all time points. Narrower CDR3 length ranges marked HIV repertoires relative to controls.

People in the study who had HIV all got their treatment in the United States. With survey level as its setting, the immunoSEQ assay was v3.0. This table comes from immunoSEQ multiplex PCR, and its TCRdb copy is limited to in-frame clones, with some not included. The sample consists of about 33,000 clones, around 80% of them appearing once. This clonotype originated in a woman between 50 and 59 years old with HIV. The sequences come from unsorted PBMCs, collected 2 years after starting antiretroviral therapy.

DNA for the CDR3: TGCGCCAGCAGCTGGACCGGGGTTAGCAATCAGCCCCAGCATTTT. As protein: CASSWTGVSNQPQHF. The rearrangement links TRBV5-1 to TRBJ1-5; D call uncertain. Germline V lookup: CDR1 SGHRS, CDR2 YFSETQ. The CDR3 has 15 residues. The V end lost 3 bases, the J end lost 0 bases, and 10 bases lay between the germline ends. The whole variable domain, remainder taken from reference TRBV5-1 and TRBJ1-5, is KAGVTQTPRYLIKTRGQQVTLSCSPISGHRSVSWYQQTPGQGLQFLFEYFSETQRNKGNFPGRFSGRQFSNSRSEMNVSTLELGDSALYLCASSWTGVSNQPQHFGDGTRLSIL.